This T cell receptor (beta chain) was identified during a study of blood T cell repertoires in COVID-19. Study-level background: The cDNA or gDNA used as material had been derived from T cells, B-cell-depleted T cells, or PBMCs.

Libraries were prepared by immunoSEQ multiplex PCR; TCRdb keeps only in-frame clonotypes and omits some of them. The repertoire holds roughly 130,000 clones, 60% to 85% seen once, with around 17% in the top ten. This receptor was obtained from a man between 45 and 60 years old with acute or convalescent COVID-19. Sequencing was carried out using peripheral blood.

The CDR3 spells CAWGLAGPYEQYV. The CDR3 coding sequence is TGTGCCTGGGGACTAGCGGGGCCCTACGAGCAGTACGTC. The V call is TRBV30, the J call TRBJ2-7, with 12 bases lining up with TRBD2. The ends lost 5 bases at V and 2 bases at J; junction bases unmatched: 1. The CDR3 covers 13 residues. Per germline, CDR1 GTSNPN and CDR2 SVGIG (reference sequence).